The text below deals with one TCR beta chain. In the study's own analysis: By means of reference gene primer amplification, nucleated cell counts were estimated. This table comes from immunoSEQ multiplex PCR, and its TCRdb copy is limited to in-frame clones, with some not included. The V and J calls and clone size are taken from that table; D and trimming were inferred from the DNA. The sample includes over 110,000 clones, nearly 85% of them seen just once. The record originates from a study of blood T cell repertoires in COVID-19. The ends lost 2 bases at V and 4 bases at J; junction bases unmatched: 4. Germline assignment: CDR1 MNHEY and CDR2 SVGEGT. The length of the CDR3 is 15 residues.

Source material: PBMCs or T cells enriched from blood (not recorded which). The sequence derives from a man over 45 in a cohort exposed to, infected with or recovered from COVID-19 (not recorded which). This rearrangement joins TRBV6-2 or TRBV6-3 to TRBJ1-5, with 8 positions matching TRBD1. The DNA of the CDR3 is TGTGCCAGCAGTTACGGACAGGGCTTGAATCAGCCCCAGCATTTT. The encoded protein is CASSYGQGLNQPQHF.